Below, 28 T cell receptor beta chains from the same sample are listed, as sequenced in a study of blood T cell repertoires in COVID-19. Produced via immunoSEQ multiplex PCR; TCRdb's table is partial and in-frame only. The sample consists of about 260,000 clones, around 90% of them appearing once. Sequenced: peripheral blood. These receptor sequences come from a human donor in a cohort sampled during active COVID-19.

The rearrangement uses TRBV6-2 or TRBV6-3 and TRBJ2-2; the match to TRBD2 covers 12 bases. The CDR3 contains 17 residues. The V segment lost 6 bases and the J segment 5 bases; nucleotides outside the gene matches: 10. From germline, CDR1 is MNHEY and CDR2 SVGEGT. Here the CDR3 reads CASRPPRLAGETGELFF. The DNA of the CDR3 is TGTGCCAGCAGACCTCCCAGACTAGCGGGGGAAACCGGGGAGCTGTTTTTT.

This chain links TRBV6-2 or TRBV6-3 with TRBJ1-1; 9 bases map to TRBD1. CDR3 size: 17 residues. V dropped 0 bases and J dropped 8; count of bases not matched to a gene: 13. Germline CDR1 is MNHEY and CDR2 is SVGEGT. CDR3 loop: CASSYSNKDLTGGEAFF. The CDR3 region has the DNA TGTGCCAGCAGTTACTCGAACAAAGACCTAACAGGGGGCGAAGCTTTCTTT.

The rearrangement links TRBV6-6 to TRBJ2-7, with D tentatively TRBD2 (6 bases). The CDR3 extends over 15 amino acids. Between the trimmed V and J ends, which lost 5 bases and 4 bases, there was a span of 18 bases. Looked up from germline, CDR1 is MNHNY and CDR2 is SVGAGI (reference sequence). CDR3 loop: CASSDPGLQGYEQYF. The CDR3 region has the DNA TGTGCCAGCAGTGACCCGGGACTCCAAGGTTACGAGCAGTACTTC.

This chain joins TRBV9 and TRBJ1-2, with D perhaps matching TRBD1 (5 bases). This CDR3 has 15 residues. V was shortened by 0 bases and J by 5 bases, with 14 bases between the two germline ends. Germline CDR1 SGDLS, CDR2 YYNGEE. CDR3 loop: CASSVEVNQGYGYTF. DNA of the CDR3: TGTGCCAGCAGCGTAGAGGTAAACCAGGGTTATGGCTACACCTTC.

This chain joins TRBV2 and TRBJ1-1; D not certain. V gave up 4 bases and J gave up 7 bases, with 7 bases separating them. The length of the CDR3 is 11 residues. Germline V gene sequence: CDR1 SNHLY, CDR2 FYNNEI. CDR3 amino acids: CASSARSEAFF. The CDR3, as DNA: TGTGCCAGCAGTGCAAGGAGTGAAGCTTTCTTT.

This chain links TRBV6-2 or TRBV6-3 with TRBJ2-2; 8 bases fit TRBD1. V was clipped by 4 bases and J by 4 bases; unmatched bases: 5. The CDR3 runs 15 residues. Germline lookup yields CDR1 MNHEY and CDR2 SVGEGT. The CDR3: CASSFDRGGTGELFF. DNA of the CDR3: TGTGCCAGCAGTTTCGACAGGGGCGGCACCGGGGAGCTGTTTTTT.

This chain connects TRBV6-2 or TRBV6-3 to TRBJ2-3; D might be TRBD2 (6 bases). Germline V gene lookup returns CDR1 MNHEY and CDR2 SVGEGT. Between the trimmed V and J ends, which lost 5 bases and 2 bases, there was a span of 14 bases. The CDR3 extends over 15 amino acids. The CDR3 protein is CASSRAGRPTDTQYF. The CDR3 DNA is TGTGCCAGCAGTAGGGCGGGGCGACCCACAGATACGCAGTATTTT.

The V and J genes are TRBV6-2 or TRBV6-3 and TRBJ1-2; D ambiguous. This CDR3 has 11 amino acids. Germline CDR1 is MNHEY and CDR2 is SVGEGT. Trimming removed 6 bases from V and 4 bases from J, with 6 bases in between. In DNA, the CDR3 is TGTGCCAGCAGCCACAGCTATGGCTACACCTTC. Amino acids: CASSHSYGYTF.

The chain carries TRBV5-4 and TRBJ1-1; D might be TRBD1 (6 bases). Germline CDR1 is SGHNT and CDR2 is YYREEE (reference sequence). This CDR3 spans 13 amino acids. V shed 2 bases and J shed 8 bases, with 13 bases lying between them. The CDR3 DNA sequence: TGTGCCAGCAGCTTAGACCCCGGGACAGAAGCTTTCTTT. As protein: CASSLDPGTEAFF.

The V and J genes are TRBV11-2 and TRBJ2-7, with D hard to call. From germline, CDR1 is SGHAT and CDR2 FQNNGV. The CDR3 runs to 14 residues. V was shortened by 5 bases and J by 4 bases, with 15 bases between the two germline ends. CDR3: CASSQGGSSYEQYF. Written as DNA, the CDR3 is TGTGCCAGCAGCCAAGGCGGTAGCTCGTACGAGCAGTACTTC.

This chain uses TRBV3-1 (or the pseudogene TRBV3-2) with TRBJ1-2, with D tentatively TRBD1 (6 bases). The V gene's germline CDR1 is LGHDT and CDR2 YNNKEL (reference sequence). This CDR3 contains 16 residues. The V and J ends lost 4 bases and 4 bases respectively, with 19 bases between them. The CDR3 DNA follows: TGTGCCAGCAGCCTATCAAGTCAAGGGGGGGGCTATGGCTACACCTTC. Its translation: CASSLSSQGGGYGYTF.

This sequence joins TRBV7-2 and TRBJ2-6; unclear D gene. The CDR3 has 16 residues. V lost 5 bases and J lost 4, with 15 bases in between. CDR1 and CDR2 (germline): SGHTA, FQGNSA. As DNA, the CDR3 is TGTGCCAGCAGCCCCTATGGCAGGTCCGGGGCCAACGTCCTGACTTTC. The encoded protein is CASSPYGRSGANVLTF. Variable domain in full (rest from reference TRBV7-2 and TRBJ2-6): GAGVSQSPSNKVTEKGKDVELRCDPISGHTALYWYRQSLGQGLEFLIYFQGNSAPDKSGLPSDRFSAERTGGSVSTLTIQRTQQEDSAVYLCASSPYGRSGANVLTFGAGSRLTVL.

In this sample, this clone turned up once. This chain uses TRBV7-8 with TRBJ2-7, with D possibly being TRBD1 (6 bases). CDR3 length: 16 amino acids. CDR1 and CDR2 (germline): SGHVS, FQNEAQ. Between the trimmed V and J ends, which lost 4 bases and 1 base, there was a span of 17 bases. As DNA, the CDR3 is TGTGCCAGCAGCTCCTCAATTACAGGGAATTCCTACGAGCAGTACTTC. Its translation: CASSSSITGNSYEQYF.

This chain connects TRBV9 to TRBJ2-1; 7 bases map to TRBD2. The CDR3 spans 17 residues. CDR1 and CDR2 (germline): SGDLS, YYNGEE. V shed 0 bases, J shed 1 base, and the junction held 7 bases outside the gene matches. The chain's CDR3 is CASSVGGGRGSYNEQFF. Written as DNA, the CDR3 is TGTGCCAGCAGCGTAGGGGGAGGGAGAGGTTCCTACAATGAGCAGTTCTTC.

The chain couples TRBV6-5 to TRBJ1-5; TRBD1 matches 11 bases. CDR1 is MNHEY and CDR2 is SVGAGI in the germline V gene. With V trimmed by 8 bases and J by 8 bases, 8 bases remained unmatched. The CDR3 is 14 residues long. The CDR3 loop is CASDWDRGVEPQHF. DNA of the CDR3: TGTGCCAGCGACTGGGACAGGGGGGTTGAGCCCCAGCATTTT.

CDR3: CASSFTTPYEQYF. For the CDR3, the DNA is TGTGCCAGCAGTTTCACCACACCCTACGAGCAGTACTTC. This chain connects TRBV28 to TRBJ2-7; no firm D call. The germline V and J ends were trimmed by 3 bases and 2 bases, with 8 bases remaining between them. Germline loops: CDR1 MDHEN, CDR2 SYDVKM. The CDR3 runs to 13 residues. The full variable domain, with the rest looked up from reference TRBV28 and TRBJ2-7, is DVKVTQSSRYLVKRTGEKVFLECVQDMDHENMFWYRQDPGLGLRLIYFSYDVKMKEKGDIPEGYSVSREKKERFSLILESASTNQTSMYLCASSFTTPYEQYFGPGTRLTVT.

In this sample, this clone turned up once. The DNA for the CDR3 is TGTGCCAGCAGTGAATTTGACAGAAGCTCCTACGAGCAGTACTTC. This translates into CASSEFDRSSYEQYF. This chain uses TRBV6-4 with TRBJ2-7; maybe TRBD1 (5 bases). CDR1 and CDR2 from the germline V gene are MRHNA and SNTAGT. V lost 3 bases to trimming and J lost 0 bases, with 12 bases between them. The CDR3 consists of 15 residues.

CDR3 nucleotides: TGTGCCAGCAGCTTACTATCCTTCACTACCTACGAGCAGTACTTC. It specifies CASSLLSFTTYEQYF. The V call is TRBV7-2, the J call TRBJ2-7; D gene ambiguous. V was cut by 2 bases and J by 2 bases, with 13 bases left in between. This CDR3 has 15 residues. Germline lookup yields CDR1 SGHTA and CDR2 FQGNSA.

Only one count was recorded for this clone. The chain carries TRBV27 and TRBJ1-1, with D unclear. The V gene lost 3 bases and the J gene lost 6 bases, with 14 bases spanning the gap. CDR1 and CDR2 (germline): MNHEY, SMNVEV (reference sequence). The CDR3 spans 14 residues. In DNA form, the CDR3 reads TGTGCCAGCAGTTTTGGGTCGCGGGTCCCTGAAGCTTTCTTT. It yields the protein CASSFGSRVPEAFF.

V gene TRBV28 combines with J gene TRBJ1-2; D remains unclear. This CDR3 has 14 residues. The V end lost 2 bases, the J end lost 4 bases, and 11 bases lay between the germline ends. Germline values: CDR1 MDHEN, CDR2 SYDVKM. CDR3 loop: CASSLGLSFYGYTF. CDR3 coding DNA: TGTGCCAGCAGTTTAGGGCTGTCTTTCTATGGCTACACCTTC.

CDR3: CASSQETRVANYGYTF. The CDR3 region has the DNA TGCGCCAGCAGCCAAGAGACCAGGGTCGCTAACTATGGCTACACCTTC. The chain joins TRBV4-3 to TRBJ1-2, with a weak D call TRBD1 (5 bases). The CDR3 has 16 amino acids. Germline CDR1 LGHNA, CDR2 YSLEER. Trimming took 0 bases from V and 0 from J, leaving 11 bases between them.

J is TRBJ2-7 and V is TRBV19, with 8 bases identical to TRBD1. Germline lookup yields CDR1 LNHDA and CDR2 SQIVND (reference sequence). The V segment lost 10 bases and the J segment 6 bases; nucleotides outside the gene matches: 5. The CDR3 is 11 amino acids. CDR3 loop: CATPTGGEQYF. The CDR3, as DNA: TGTGCCACCCCAACAGGGGGCGAGCAGTACTTC.

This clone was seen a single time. CDR3 bases: TGTGCCACCAGCCGAAAAGGGACAGGGGTTAGATCAGATACGCAGTATTTT. Translation gives CATSRKGTGVRSDTQYF. V and J are TRBV15 and TRBJ2-3, with 10 positions matching TRBD1. The V segment lost 5 bases and the J segment 4 bases; nucleotides outside the gene matches: 12. The germline V gene encodes CDR1 LNHNV and CDR2 YYDKDF (reference sequence). This CDR3 is built from 17 residues.

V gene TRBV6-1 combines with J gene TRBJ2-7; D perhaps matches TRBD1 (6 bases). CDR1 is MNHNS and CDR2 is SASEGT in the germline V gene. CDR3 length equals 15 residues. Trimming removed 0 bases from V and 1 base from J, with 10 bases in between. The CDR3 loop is CASSEAFGQSYEQYF. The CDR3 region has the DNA TGTGCCAGCAGTGAAGCGTTTGGACAGTCCTACGAGCAGTACTTC.

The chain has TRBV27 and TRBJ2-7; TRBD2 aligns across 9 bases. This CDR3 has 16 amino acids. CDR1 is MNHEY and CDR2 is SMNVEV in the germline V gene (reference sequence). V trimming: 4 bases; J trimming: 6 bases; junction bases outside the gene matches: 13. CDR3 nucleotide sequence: TGTGCCAGCAGTTCCCTACGGGCGGGAGGGCCTGGCGAGCAGTACTTC. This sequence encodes CASSSLRAGGPGEQYF.

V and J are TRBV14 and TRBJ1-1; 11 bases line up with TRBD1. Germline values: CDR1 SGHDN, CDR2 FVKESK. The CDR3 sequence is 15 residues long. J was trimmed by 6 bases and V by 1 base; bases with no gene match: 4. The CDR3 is CASSQVGQGASEAFF. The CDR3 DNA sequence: TGTGCCAGCAGCCAAGTAGGACAGGGGGCCTCTGAAGCTTTCTTT. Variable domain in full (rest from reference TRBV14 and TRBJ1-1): EAGVTQFPSHSVIEKGQTVTLRCDPISGHDNLYWYRRVMGKEIKFLLHFVKESKQDESGMPNNRFLAERTGGTYSTLKVQPAELEDSGVYFCASSQVGQGASEAFFGQGTRLTVV.

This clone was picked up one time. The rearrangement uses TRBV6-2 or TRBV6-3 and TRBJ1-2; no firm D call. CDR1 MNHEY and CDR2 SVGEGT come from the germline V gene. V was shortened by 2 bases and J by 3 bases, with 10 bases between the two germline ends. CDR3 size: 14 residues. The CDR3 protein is CASSYEGFHYGYTF. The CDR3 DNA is TGTGCCAGCAGTTACGAGGGATTTCACTATGGCTACACCTTC.

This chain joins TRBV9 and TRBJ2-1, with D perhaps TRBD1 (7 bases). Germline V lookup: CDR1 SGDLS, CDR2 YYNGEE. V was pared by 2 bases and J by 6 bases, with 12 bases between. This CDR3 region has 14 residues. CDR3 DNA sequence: TGTGCCAGCAGCGTCCAGGGGGGCTCCAATGAGCAGTTCTTC. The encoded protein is CASSVQGGSNEQFF.